This T cell receptor beta chain was sequenced during a study of shared clonotypes between healthy human individuals. Study at large: Those who served as donors were two women and a few men between the ages of 18 and 49.

Method: immunoSEQ multiplex PCR; TCRdb's copy keeps in-frame clones and lacks some. The sample lists about 1.1 million clones, about 80% seen once, with approximately 0.5% in the top ten. About this clone: Other DNA sequences in the sample encode the same CDR3.

The sample taken for sequencing was memory CD4+ T cells from PBMCs. Subset: CD45RA-negative fraction. This TCR derives from a man aged 18 to 30 in good health. Some clones in this sample may be carry-over from other donors' samples.

The CDR3 sequence is CASSGLAGTDTQYF. The CDR3 coding sequence is TGTGCCAGCAGTGGTCTAGCGGGAACAGATACGCAGTATTTT. This sequence joins TRBV2 and TRBJ2-3; 9 nucleotides line up with TRBD2. The CDR3 length is 14 residues. Germline V gene sequence: CDR1 SNHLY, CDR2 FYNNEI. Trimming removed 4 bases from V and 3 bases from J; junction bases left unmatched: 2.